This T cell receptor beta chain was sequenced for a study of T cells after yellow fever vaccination. The CDR3 spans 15 residues. CDR1 and CDR2 (germline): SGHNT, YYREEE (reference sequence). Deletions cut 4 bases from V and 2 bases from J, with 14 bases between. There are many counts of this clonotype. Via MiXCR, TCRdb re-called the 5' RACE reads, giving one row per CDR3 protein. The sample lists just over 250,000 distinct CDR3 sequences, roughly 4.8% occurring once. This TCR was recovered from a man younger than 30 who received the YFV17D yellow fever vaccine. The chain combines TRBV5-4 with TRBJ2-3; D gene uncertain. Sequenced material: CD4+ T cells sorted from PBMCs, taken on the day of the yellow fever booster vaccination. The DNA for the CDR3 is TGTGCCAGCAGCCTGCGGCGGAGCTACACAGATACGCAGTATTTT. Translated, it gives CASSLRRSYTDTQYF.